The 28 T cell receptor beta chains below come from one sample, sequenced in a study of T cells in Graves' hyperthyroidism and ophthalmopathy. Amplification of TCR beta CDR3 regions used RNA as the template. During a first-round RT-PCR of the TCR CDR3, the HTBI primer set was used. MiXCR was run by TCRdb on the multiplex PCR reads, yielding one entry per CDR3 protein. Here the sample spans more than 500,000 distinct CDR3 sequences, approximately 14% being singletons. Sequencing was done on a sample of blood. Every receptor here comes from a woman in her forties with Graves' ophthalmopathy.

The J gene is TRBJ2-7, the V gene TRBV4-1, with D unclear. This CDR3 contains 15 residues. CDR1 is MGHRA, CDR2 YSYEKL, per germline. Trimming pared 3 bases from V and 6 bases from J, leaving 18 bases between. CDR3 sequence (DNA): TGCGCCAGCAGCCAGGGTAGGCTGCCCCGGGTCGAGCAGTACTTC. Protein product: CASSQGRLPRVEQYF.

Only a few counts were recorded for this clonotype. The chain employs TRBV19 and TRBJ2-5, with TRBD2 identical over 10 bases. Germline values: CDR1 LNHDA, CDR2 SQIVND (reference sequence). V gave up 3 bases and J gave up 5 bases; unmatched junction bases: 9. The CDR3 totals 16 residues. CDR3 region: CASSIEIAGGLETQYF. The CDR3 DNA reads TGTGCCAGTAGTATTGAAATAGCGGGAGGTTTGGAGACCCAGTACTTC.

This clonotype came up a few times. V usage is TRBV28 and J usage is TRBJ2-7; 7 nucleotides match TRBD2. Germline V gene lookup returns CDR1 MDHEN and CDR2 SYDVKM. V lost 6 bases to trimming and J lost 3 bases; unmatched junction nucleotides: 11. There are 15 residues in the CDR3. The CDR3 region is CASSGRRVIDYEQYF. The CDR3 nucleotides read TGTGCCAGCAGCGGGAGGAGGGTCATAGACTACGAGCAGTACTTC.

At least ten counts were recorded for this clonotype. V usage is TRBV6-2 or TRBV6-3 and J usage is TRBJ1-1, with D hard to call. Trimming took off 2 bases at V and 10 bases at J, with 11 bases between the two ends. The CDR3 totals 12 residues. Germline assignment: CDR1 MNHEY and CDR2 SVGEGT. The CDR3 bases are TGTGCCAGCAGTTACCCGGGGTTTCCAGCTTTCTTT. This gives the protein CASSYPGFPAFF.

This clonotype was recorded many times. The CDR3 loop reads CASSLSGISTDTQYF. The CDR3 DNA is TGTGCCAGTAGCTTGTCGGGGATCAGCACAGATACGCAGTATTTT. J is TRBJ2-3 and V is TRBV19; D is possibly TRBD2 (5 bases). With 6 bases removed from V and 0 bases from J, the gap between germline ends came to 13 bases. CDR1 is LNHDA, CDR2 SQIVND, per germline (reference sequence). The CDR3 extends over 15 amino acids.

This clonotype occurred many times. The chain joins TRBV10-3 to TRBJ2-5, with D possibly being TRBD1 or TRBD2 (5 bases each). V lost 4 bases and J lost 4, with 22 bases in between. The CDR3 extends over 17 amino acids. Germline-derived CDR1 and CDR2 are ENHRY and SYGVKD. CDR3 in DNA: TGTGCCATCAGTGGGGCAGGGAGCGTCCTAAAGTCAGAGACCCAGTACTTC. Translated, it gives CAISGAGSVLKSETQYF.

This clonotype has a count of ten or more. V gene TRBV19 combines with J gene TRBJ2-5; D gene ambiguous. Trimming removed 3 bases at V and 4 bases at J, with 3 bases between. This CDR3 has 11 residues. Germline V lookup: CDR1 LNHDA, CDR2 SQIVND (reference sequence). The CDR3, as DNA: TGTGCCAGTAGTATGGGAGAGACCCAGTACTTC. Translation: CASSMGETQYF.

This clonotype was seen ten or more times. The V call is TRBV2, the J call TRBJ2-7; TRBD2 agrees at 8 bases. Germline lookup yields CDR1 SNHLY and CDR2 FYNNEI. This CDR3 is built from 14 residues. J lost 9 bases, V lost 7 bases, and 14 bases had no gene match. The CDR3 reads CASILTSDHLGQYF. As DNA, the CDR3 is TGTGCCAGCATTCTGACTAGCGACCACCTTGGGCAGTACTTC.

This clonotype came up many times. The rearrangement joins TRBV6-5 to TRBJ2-7, with TRBD1 matching 9 bases. Germline CDR1 reads MNHEY; CDR2 reads SVGAGI. J lost 3 bases, V lost 6 bases, and 9 bases had no gene match. The CDR3 extends over 15 amino acids. The CDR3 nucleotides are TGTGCCAGCAGCACCGGGGGACAGGGACTCTACGAGCAGTACTTC. Protein product: CASSTGGQGLYEQYF.

The rearrangement links TRBV18 to TRBJ2-5; 12 bases fit TRBD1. In germline, CDR1 is KGHSH, CDR2 LQKENI. This CDR3 has 16 amino acids. V lost 2 bases to trimming and J lost 5 bases; unmatched junction nucleotides: 6. The DNA for the CDR3 is TGTGCCAGCTCACCAGTTCCGGGACAGGGGGCGGAGACCCAGTACTTC. Residues: CASSPVPGQGAETQYF.

In its sample, this clonotype was seen many times. The chain joins TRBV19 to TRBJ2-1; 7 bases are shared with TRBD2. The CDR3 loop spans 13 amino acids. The ends lost 1 base at V and 10 bases at J; junction bases unmatched: 4. Germline V gene data show CDR1 as LNHDA and CDR2 as SQIVND (reference sequence). CDR3 DNA sequence: TGTGCCAGTAGTATAGCGGGAGGTCGGGAGCAGTTCTTC. Translation: CASSIAGGREQFF.

This clonotype has ten or more counts. The genes are TRBV6-5 and TRBJ2-7; D is unresolved. Trimming took off 0 bases at V and 1 base at J, with 10 bases between the two ends. Germline V gene lookup returns CDR1 MNHEY and CDR2 SVGAGI. This CDR3 has 15 residues. CDR3 loop: CASSYSWQRSYEQYF. In DNA form, the CDR3 reads TGTGCCAGCAGTTACTCGTGGCAGCGTTCCTACGAGCAGTACTTC.

The chain is built from TRBV20-1 and TRBJ1-1, with a weak D call TRBD1 (6 bases). V gave up 1 base and J gave up 3 bases, with 12 bases separating them. The CDR3 length is 14 residues. The V gene's germline CDR1 is DFQATT and CDR2 SNEGSKA (reference sequence). The CDR3 bases are TGCAGTGCTAGAGTGTTGGGGGCATACACTGAAGCTTTCTTT. Amino acid sequence: CSARVLGAYTEAFF.

This clonotype has just a few counts. The V gene is TRBV7-3, the J gene TRBJ2-7; D possibly corresponds to TRBD2 (5 bases). CDR1 and CDR2 from the germline V gene are SGHTA and FQGTGA. The length of the CDR3 is 14 residues. The V and J ends lost 5 bases and 2 bases respectively, with 13 bases between them. The CDR3 DNA follows: TGTGCCAGCAGCCTCGAGCCCGGGGCCTACGAGCAGTACTTC. It translates to CASSLEPGAYEQYF.

There are many counts of this clonotype. This chain links TRBV20-1 with TRBJ1-2; the match to TRBD1 covers 11 bases. Germline V gives CDR1 DFQATT, CDR2 SNEGSKA (reference sequence). J gave up 4 bases and V 2 bases, and 12 bases lay outside the gene matches. This CDR3 region has 17 residues. CDR3 DNA: TGCAGTGCTAGACGACCGGGACAGGGGGTATGGGGCTATGGCTACACCTTC. As protein: CSARRPGQGVWGYGYTF.

Of note for this clonotype: The junction departs from the called germline gene at one end, perhaps through a read error. This chain joins TRBV28 and TRBJ2-5; TRBD2 might be the D (6 bases). The CDR3 runs 14 residues. The germline V gene encodes CDR1 MDHEN and CDR2 SYDVKM. DNA of the CDR3: TGTGCCAGCAGTTTACTACTAGCTCTAGAGGCCCAGTACTTC. Its protein product is CASSLLLALEAQYF.

In this sample, this clonotype turned up many times. The chain is built from TRBV20-1 and TRBJ2-7, with D perhaps TRBD1 (6 bases). V was pared by 0 bases and J by 2 bases, with 14 bases between. Per the germline V gene, CDR1 is DFQATT and CDR2 is SNEGSKA (reference sequence). This CDR3 comprises 15 residues. The DNA of the CDR3 is TGCAGTGCTAGAGAACCGGGACACCCGGCCTACGAGCAGTACTTC. Its translation is CSAREPGHPAYEQYF.

The chain joins TRBV5-8 to TRBJ1-3; the D is unclear. In germline, CDR1 is SGHTS, CDR2 YDEGEE. The CDR3 consists of 15 residues. Trimming pared 3 bases from V and 0 bases from J, leaving 10 bases between. The CDR3 DNA reads as TGTGCCAGCAGCTGGGTTGAGAGCTCTGGAAACACCATATATTTT. Amino acid sequence: CASSWVESSGNTIYF.

Only a few counts were recorded for this clonotype. The chain recombines TRBV29-1 with TRBJ2-7, with TRBD2 matching over 10 bases. This CDR3 has 14 residues. Germline V gene lookup returns CDR1 SQVTM and CDR2 ANQGSEA. J gave up 3 bases and V 6 bases, and 8 bases lay outside the gene matches. This CDR3 is CSVGSASGSYEQYF. The DNA for the CDR3 is TGCAGCGTCGGGTCGGCTAGCGGGAGCTACGAGCAGTACTTC.

Many counts were recorded for this clonotype. V usage is TRBV7-8 and J usage is TRBJ1-5, with D possibly TRBD1 on 6 matching bases. The CDR3 length is 17 residues. In germline, CDR1 is SGHVS, CDR2 FQNEAQ. The ends were cut back, 1 base at V and 3 bases at J, with 16 bases in the middle. The CDR3 sequence is CASSLGVVRGINQPQHF. CDR3 nucleotides: TGTGCCAGCAGCTTAGGAGTGGTCAGGGGAATCAATCAGCCCCAGCATTTT.

This clonotype was seen a handful of times. The chain recombines TRBV28 with TRBJ2-5; possible D gene TRBD1, 6 bases. Germline CDR1 MDHEN, CDR2 SYDVKM. Trimming took 0 bases from V and 5 from J, leaving 10 bases between them. The CDR3 loop spans 14 amino acids. CDR3 loop: CASSLWAGVETQYF. DNA for the CDR3: TGTGCCAGCAGTTTATGGGCAGGGGTGGAGACCCAGTACTTC.

For this clonotype: One junction end does not reproduce the germline sequence, and a read error may be involved. The chain is built from TRBV7-7 and TRBJ2-7; perhaps TRBD1 as D (5 bases). CDR1 and CDR2 (germline): SSHAT, FNYEAQ (reference sequence). The length of the CDR3 is 14 residues. CDR3 coding DNA: TGTGCTAGCAGCAATAGGAGCAGGGTTGTCGAGCAGTACTTC. Encoded protein: CASSNRSRVVEQYF.

This chain uses TRBV18 with TRBJ2-2; unclear D gene. The CDR3 is 12 residues long. Trimming removed 5 bases from V and 6 bases from J, with 7 bases in between. The V gene's germline CDR1 is KGHSH and CDR2 LQKENI. The CDR3 bases are TGTGCCAGCTCAGCCCAATCCGGGGAGCTGTTTTTT. It translates to CASSAQSGELFF.

This clonotype has a count of ten or more. The chain links TRBV6-1 to TRBJ2-3, with D possibly being TRBD1 (6 bases). Trimming stripped 5 bases from V and 2 bases from J, with 17 bases between. From germline, CDR1 is MNHNS and CDR2 SASEGT. The CDR3 is 16 amino acids. CDR3: CASSTWTAHDTDTQYF. Here the CDR3 DNA reads TGTGCCAGCAGTACGTGGACAGCGCATGACACAGATACGCAGTATTTT.

This clonotype was recorded a few times. The genes are TRBV30 and TRBJ1-5, with a tentative D call TRBD1 (6 bases). Looked up from germline, CDR1 is GTSNPN and CDR2 is SVGIG (reference sequence). Between the trimmed V and J ends, which lost 3 bases and 0 bases, there was a span of 9 bases. The CDR3 runs to 14 residues. The CDR3 loop reads CAWSRDNSNQPQHF. The CDR3 bases are TGTGCCTGGAGCCGGGACAATAGCAATCAGCCCCAGCATTTT.

This sequence joins TRBV5-1 and TRBJ2-3; TRBD1 matches 11 bases. The V gene's germline CDR1 is SGHRS and CDR2 YFSETQ. There are 14 residues in the CDR3. With 4 bases clipped from V and 8 bases from J, the junction kept 6 bases outside the gene matches. The CDR3 nucleotides read TGCGCCAGCAGCGTGGGACAGGGGGAGAGTACGCAGTATTTT. This gives the protein CASSVGQGESTQYF. Full variable domain (outside the CDR3, taken from reference TRBV5-1 and TRBJ2-3): KAGVTQTPRYLIKTRGQQVTLSCSPISGHRSVSWYQQTPGQGLQFLFEYFSETQRNKGNFPGRFSGRQFSNSRSEMNVSTLELGDSALYLCASSVGQGESTQYFGPGTRLTVL.

The chain couples TRBV28 to TRBJ1-5, with 8 bases fitting TRBD1. J gave up 7 bases and V 3 bases, and 8 bases lay outside the gene matches. The CDR3 totals 15 residues. CDR1 MDHEN and CDR2 SYDVKM come from the germline V gene. The CDR3 nucleotides are TGTGCCAGCAGTTTCCTACAGGGGGTGAACCAGCCCCAGCATTTT. Protein product: CASSFLQGVNQPQHF.

This clonotype came up a few times. The junction shows a germline mismatch at one end, possibly a read error. As DNA, the CDR3 is TGTGCCAGCGGTGAGGGAGGAAAAACTTGGCAGTACTTC. It is translated as CASGEGGKTWQYF. The genes are TRBV2 and TRBJ2-7; maybe TRBD2 (6 bases). The germline CDR1 and CDR2 sequences are SNHLY and FYNNEI. CDR3 length: 13 residues.